This T cell receptor beta chain was profiled in a study of control samples from healthy donors and cancer patients. Germline V gene lookup returns CDR1 GTSNPN and CDR2 SVGIG (reference sequence). The CDR3 has 17 amino acids. Trimming left V 3 bases short and J 0 bases short, with 20 bases between. Measured with immunoSEQ multiplex PCR; TCRdb has only the in-frame clones, and not every one. Of about 180,000 clones detected, nearly 90% appear once; the ten largest clones hold just over 1.4%. This clonotype was obtained from a woman in her forties or fifties in good health. The sample taken for sequencing was blood. The chain links TRBV30 to TRBJ1-1, with D maybe TRBD1 (5 bases). CDR3 protein: CAWSISRDGKLNTEAFF. The CDR3 DNA follows: TGTGCCTGGAGCATCAGCCGGGACGGAAAACTGAACACTGAAGCTTTCTTT.